The 7 T cell receptor beta chains below were found in one sample sequenced in a study of Graves' ophthalmopathy and Graves' hyperthyroidism. From RNA, the CDR3 regions of TCR beta chains were amplified and sequenced. In the first round, RT-PCR was carried out with HTBI primers, and a multiplex PCR formed the second round. TCRdb independently ran MiXCR on the multiplex PCR reads; one entry per CDR3 protein. The table includes hundreds of thousands of distinct CDR3 sequences, more than 40% detected once. Sequenced: peripheral blood. Source of these receptors: an adult man with Graves' ophthalmopathy.

This clonotype occurred a few times. The chain couples TRBV4-3 to TRBJ2-2, with TRBD1 as a possible D gene (7 bases). The ends were cut back, 0 bases at V and 7 bases at J, with 18 bases in the middle. CDR3 length: 17 amino acids. CDR1 is LGHNA and CDR2 is YSLEER in the germline V gene. The CDR3 is CASSQDFVPGGGGELFF. In DNA, the CDR3 is TGCGCCAGCAGCCAAGATTTCGTCCCAGGGGGAGGCGGGGAGCTGTTTTTT.

The chain links TRBV10-3 to TRBJ2-3; 7 bases are a match to TRBD1. V was clipped by 7 bases and J by 0 bases; unmatched bases: 1. CDR1 and CDR2 from the germline V gene are ENHRY and SYGVKD. This CDR3 has 13 amino acids. CDR3 in DNA: TGTGCCATCAAACAGGGGAGCACAGATACGCAGTATTTT. This sequence encodes CAIKQGSTDTQYF.

The rearrangement joins TRBV2 to TRBJ1-1; D may be TRBD1 (6 bases). The germline V gene encodes CDR1 SNHLY and CDR2 FYNNEI. The CDR3 consists of 13 residues. V lost 9 bases, J lost 3 bases, and 14 bases lay in between. CDR3 amino acids: CASSGGRYTEAFF. CDR3 nucleotide sequence: TGTGCCAGTTCGGGGGGGCGGTACACTGAAGCTTTCTTT.

This clonotype was found many times. The gene calls are TRBV25-1 and TRBJ2-2; no clear D. V lost 2 bases to trimming and J lost 7 bases, with 2 bases between them. Looked up from germline, CDR1 is MGHDK and CDR2 is SYGVNS. CDR3 length equals 11 residues. CDR3 loop: CASSEVGELFF. Here the CDR3 DNA reads TGTGCCAGCAGTGAAGTCGGGGAGCTGTTTTTT.

Note on this clonotype: A read error is possible here, since a much larger clone lies one base away. This chain links TRBV7-9 with TRBJ2-5, with 14 bases matching TRBD2. Germline CDR1 SEHNR, CDR2 FQNEAQ (reference sequence). This CDR3 is built from 17 residues. CDR3 sequence reads: CASSTGTSGSIQETQDF. The CDR3 DNA sequence: TGTGCCAGCAGCACCGGGACTAGCGGGAGTATTCAAGAGACCCAGGACTTC.

This clonotype was seen at least ten times. The chain employs TRBV12-3 or TRBV12-4 and TRBJ1-2, with 7 positions matching TRBD1. This CDR3 contains 12 residues. Germline trimming cut 6 bases from V and 7 bases from J; bases unmatched to any gene: 5. This chain's CDR3 is CASSRTGVGYTF. The CDR3 DNA reads TGTGCCAGCAGCCGCACAGGGGTTGGCTACACCTTC.

This clonotype has a handful of counts. V gene TRBV4-3 combines with J gene TRBJ1-3; D is uncertain. This CDR3 is built from 13 residues. The V gene's germline CDR1 is LGHNA and CDR2 YSLEER. V dropped 2 bases and J dropped 0 bases, with 2 bases sitting between them. CDR3 loop: CASSQSSGNTIYF. The CDR3 region has the DNA TGCGCCAGCAGCCAAAGCTCTGGAAACACCATATATTTT.